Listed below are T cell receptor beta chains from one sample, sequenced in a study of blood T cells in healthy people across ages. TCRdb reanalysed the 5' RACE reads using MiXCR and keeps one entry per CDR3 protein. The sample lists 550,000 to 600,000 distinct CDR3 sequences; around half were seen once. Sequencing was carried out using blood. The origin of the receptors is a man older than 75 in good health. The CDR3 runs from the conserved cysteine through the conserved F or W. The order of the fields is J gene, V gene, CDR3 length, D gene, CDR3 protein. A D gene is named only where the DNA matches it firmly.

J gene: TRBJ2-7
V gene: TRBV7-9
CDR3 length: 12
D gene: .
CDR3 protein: CASSPSWGEQYF

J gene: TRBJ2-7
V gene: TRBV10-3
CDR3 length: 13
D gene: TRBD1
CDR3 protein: CAIRGTGSDEQYF

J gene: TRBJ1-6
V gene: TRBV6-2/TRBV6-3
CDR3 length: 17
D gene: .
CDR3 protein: CASSRRPYGAVNSPLHF

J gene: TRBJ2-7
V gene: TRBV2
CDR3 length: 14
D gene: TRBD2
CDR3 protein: CASSETSGVYEQYF

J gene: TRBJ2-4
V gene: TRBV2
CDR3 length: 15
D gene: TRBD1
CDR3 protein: CASNDRGTGGLGQYF

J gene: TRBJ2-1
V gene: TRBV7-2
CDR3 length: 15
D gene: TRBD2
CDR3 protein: CASSLWGGSHNEQFF

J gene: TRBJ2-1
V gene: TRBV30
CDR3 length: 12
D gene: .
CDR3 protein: CAWNKVVGWQFF

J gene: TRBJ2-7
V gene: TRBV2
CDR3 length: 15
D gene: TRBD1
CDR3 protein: CASSSGTGGNYEQYF

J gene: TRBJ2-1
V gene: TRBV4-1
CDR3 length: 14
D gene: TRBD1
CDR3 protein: CASSRTTGTDEQFF

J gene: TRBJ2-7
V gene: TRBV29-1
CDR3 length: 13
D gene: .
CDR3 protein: CSVERLSSGEQYF

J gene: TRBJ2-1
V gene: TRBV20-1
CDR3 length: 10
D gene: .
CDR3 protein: CSIGGDEQFF

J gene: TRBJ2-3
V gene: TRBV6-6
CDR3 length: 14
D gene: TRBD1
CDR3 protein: CATKQGGSTDTQYF

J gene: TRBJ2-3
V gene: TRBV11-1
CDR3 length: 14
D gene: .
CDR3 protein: CASSFGYSTDTQYF

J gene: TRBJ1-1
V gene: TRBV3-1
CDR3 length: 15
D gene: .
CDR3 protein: CASSPLGGFGTEAFF

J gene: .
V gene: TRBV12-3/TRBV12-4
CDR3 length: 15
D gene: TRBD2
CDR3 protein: CASSFSSGVRHEQYF

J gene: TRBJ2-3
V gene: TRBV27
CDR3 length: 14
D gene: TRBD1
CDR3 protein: CASTTGQGVDTQYF

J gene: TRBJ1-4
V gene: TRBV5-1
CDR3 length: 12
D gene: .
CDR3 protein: CASSQEDEKLFF